This entry features one T cell receptor (beta chain) sequence. This sample stems from a study of blood T cell repertoires in COVID-19. The repertoire was sequenced with immunoSEQ multiplex PCR; TCRdb's copy has only in-frame clones and lacks some. The sample shows around 280,000 clones, 75% to 90% of them seen only once. All enrollees were about 18 to 100 years old and from 20 to 30 US areas. Trimming took 2 bases from V and 2 from J, leaving 17 bases between them. Germline CDR1 and CDR2: SGHRS and YFSETQ. This CDR3 spans 18 amino acids. The sequenced material came from PBMCs or T cells enriched from blood (not recorded which). The sequence derives from a woman in her thirties or forties who had recovered from COVID-19. J is TRBJ2-6 and V is TRBV5-1; D not resolved. CDR3 coding DNA: TGCGCCAGCAGCTTTTTAGCCCTACCGACGACTGGGGCCAACGTCCTGACTTTC. Translating gives CASSFLALPTTGANVLTF.